This passage covers 26 T cell receptor beta chains from one sample sequenced in a study of blood T cell repertoires in COVID-19. Assay: immunoSEQ multiplex PCR; the TCRdb copy retains only in-frame clones and omits some. Among some 110,000 clones listed, 91% were seen once. The sequenced material came from peripheral blood. These receptor sequences come from a human donor in a cohort sampled during active COVID-19.

This sequence joins TRBV27 and TRBJ2-1, with D tentatively TRBD1 (6 bases). The CDR3 has 13 amino acids. Germline V gene lookup returns CDR1 MNHEY and CDR2 SMNVEV (reference sequence). V lost 5 bases and J 4 bases, leaving 9 bases between the germline ends. DNA for the CDR3: TGTGCCAGCAGTACTACAGGGTACAATGAGCAGTTCTTC. Translation: CASSTTGYNEQFF.

The genes are TRBV5-4 and TRBJ2-1; D is possibly TRBD1 (5 bases). This CDR3 comprises 15 residues. Germline loops: CDR1 SGHNT, CDR2 YYREEE (reference sequence). V was pared by 3 bases and J by 7 bases, with 17 bases between. DNA of the CDR3: TGTGCCAGCAGCTGGGCAGGGAAGGGCGGTAATGAGCAGTTCTTC. Its protein product is CASSWAGKGGNEQFF.

V is TRBV7-8 and J is TRBJ1-6, with 7 bases identical to TRBD1. The ends lost 1 base at V and 4 bases at J; junction bases unmatched: 4. The CDR3 runs 16 residues. Per germline, CDR1 SGHVS and CDR2 FQNEAQ. The CDR3 sequence is CASSLGGGLYNSPLHF. The DNA of the CDR3 is TGTGCCAGCAGCTTAGGAGGGGGCCTGTATAATTCACCCCTCCACTTT.

The chain couples TRBV7-8 to TRBJ1-6, with D perhaps matching TRBD1 (6 bases). The CDR3 has 15 amino acids. Germline V CDR1 and CDR2: SGHVS, FQNEAQ. Between the trimmed V and J ends, which lost 11 bases and 0 bases, there was a span of 14 bases. The CDR3 DNA follows: TGTGCCTCCGGGGGGCTCAGCTCCTATAATTCACCCCTCCACTTT. It specifies CASGGLSSYNSPLHF.

J is TRBJ1-1 and V is TRBV28; D remains unclear. CDR3 length: 14 amino acids. Trimming took 1 base from V and 4 from J, leaving 10 bases between them. Germline V gene lookup returns CDR1 MDHEN and CDR2 SYDVKM. The CDR3 reads CASSLLYVSTEAFF. The CDR3 DNA reads TGTGCCAGCAGTTTATTGTACGTGAGCACTGAAGCTTTCTTT.

V gene TRBV4-3 combines with J gene TRBJ2-7; D call uncertain. V lost 1 base and J 1 base, leaving 11 bases between the germline ends. Germline CDR1 reads LGHNA; CDR2 reads YSLEER. This CDR3 region has 15 residues. CDR3 loop: CASSQGFTPSYEQYF. The DNA of the CDR3 is TGCGCCAGCAGCCAAGGATTTACTCCGTCCTACGAGCAGTACTTC.

This clone showed up just a few times. The rearrangement uses TRBV5-1 and TRBJ2-7, with a weak D call TRBD2 (7 bases). V lost 3 bases and J 3 bases, leaving 13 bases between the germline ends. CDR1 and CDR2 (germline): SGHRS, YFSETQ. The CDR3 runs 14 residues. The CDR3 region is CASSSRGGHYEQYF. DNA of the CDR3: TGCGCCAGCAGCTCTCGCGGGGGCCACTACGAGCAGTACTTC.

The chain joins TRBV27 to TRBJ2-1; a possible D gene is TRBD1 (6 bases). Trimming cost V 7 bases and J 9 bases, with 13 bases left between them. CDR1 MNHEY and CDR2 SMNVEV come from the germline V gene (reference sequence). The CDR3 has 12 residues. CDR3 in amino acids: CASKGVAFEQFF. CDR3 DNA sequence: TGTGCCAGCAAGGGGGTAGCTTTTGAGCAGTTCTTC.

V gene TRBV6-5 combines with J gene TRBJ1-1, with D unclear. V lost 6 bases to trimming and J lost 0 bases, with 8 bases between them. The CDR3 covers 13 residues. Germline loops: CDR1 MNHEY, CDR2 SVGAGI. CDR3 bases: TGTGCCAGCAGGCCCAGTATGAACACTGAAGCTTTCTTT. This codes for CASRPSMNTEAFF.

The chain carries TRBV23-1 and TRBJ2-4, with D tentatively TRBD2 (5 bases). TRBV23-1 has ORF status, its function being uncertain. The V end lost 8 bases, the J end lost 0 bases, and 14 bases lay between the germline ends. The CDR3 is 15 residues long. CDR3 nucleotides: TGCGCCAGCTCCCCGAGCGGACTAGCCAAAAACATTCAGTACTTC. Translating gives CASSPSGLAKNIQYF.

This clone has only one observation. V gene TRBV6-5 combines with J gene TRBJ1-2, with 7 bases aligning to TRBD1. V was clipped by 0 bases and J by 5 bases; unmatched bases: 9. The CDR3 runs to 16 residues. The germline CDR1 and CDR2 sequences are MNHEY and SVGAGI. The CDR3, as DNA: TGTGCCAGCAGTTACTCGACTTACAGGGGAGAGTATGGCTACACCTTC. Amino acid sequence: CASSYSTYRGEYGYTF.

This sequence joins TRBV11-2 and TRBJ1-1; no definite D call. Trimming pared 6 bases from V and 1 base from J, leaving 9 bases between. The CDR3 length is 13 residues. Germline V gene data show CDR1 as SGHAT and CDR2 as FQNNGV. Here the CDR3 reads CASRTGENTEAFF. CDR3 DNA: TGTGCCAGCAGGACGGGAGAGAACACTGAAGCTTTCTTT.

V usage is TRBV7-9 and J usage is TRBJ2-7; a weak D match, TRBD1 (6 bases). The CDR3 extends over 16 amino acids. Trimming removed 4 bases at V and 0 bases at J, with 16 bases between. Germline V CDR1 and CDR2: SEHNR, FQNEAQ (reference sequence). CDR3 residues: CASSSRDRRSSYEQYF. The CDR3 DNA reads TGTGCCAGCAGCTCTCGAGACAGGCGGAGCTCCTACGAGCAGTACTTC.

The chain uses TRBV2 and TRBJ1-1, with a possible D match to TRBD1 (5 bases). With 3 bases removed from V and 4 bases from J, the gap between germline ends came to 9 bases. CDR1 SNHLY and CDR2 FYNNEI come from the germline V gene. The CDR3 sequence is 13 residues long. This CDR3 reads CASSDRGSTEAFF. CDR3 DNA: TGTGCCAGCAGTGATCGGGGGTCCACTGAAGCTTTCTTT. Using reference TRBV2 and TRBJ1-1 for the parts outside the CDR3, the full variable domain is EPEVTQTPSHQVTQMGQEVILRCVPISNHLYFYWYRQILGQKVEFLVSFYNNEISEKSEIFDDQFSVERPDGSNFTLKIRSTKLEDSAMYFCASSDRGSTEAFFGQGTRLTVV.

This chain links TRBV19 with TRBJ1-4; tentatively, D is TRBD1 (6 bases). The V gene's germline CDR1 is LNHDA and CDR2 SQIVND (reference sequence). This CDR3 comprises 15 residues. V gave up 3 bases and J gave up 3 bases, with 11 bases separating them. The CDR3 reads CASSITGGANEKLFF. CDR3 coding DNA: TGTGCCAGTAGTATTACTGGGGGCGCTAATGAAAAACTGTTTTTT.

V and J are TRBV11-2 and TRBJ2-1; D ambiguous. V lost 1 base, J lost 10 bases, and 11 bases lay in between. The CDR3 has 13 amino acids. Germline loops: CDR1 SGHAT, CDR2 FQNNGV. For the CDR3, the DNA is TGTGCCAGCAGCTTAGGGGTGGTCAGGGAGCAGTTCTTC. Its protein is CASSLGVVREQFF.

The chain combines TRBV30 with TRBJ1-2, with D possibly being TRBD1 (6 bases). The CDR3 runs 12 residues. V lost 2 bases and J lost 5, with 9 bases in between. From germline, CDR1 is GTSNPN and CDR2 SVGIG (reference sequence). CDR3 sequence reads: CAWSPGEYGYTF. The DNA of the CDR3 is TGTGCCTGGAGTCCAGGGGAATATGGCTACACCTTC.

The genes are TRBV7-8 and TRBJ2-3; D is uncertain. V was trimmed by 5 bases and J by 5 bases, leaving 11 bases between them. CDR3 size: 13 residues. CDR1 SGHVS and CDR2 FQNEAQ come from the germline V gene. CDR3 in amino acids: CASSTFPGDTQYF. The DNA for the CDR3 is TGTGCCAGCAGCACGTTTCCAGGAGATACGCAGTATTTT.

This chain joins TRBV5-1 and TRBJ2-7; 7 nucleotides match TRBD2. Unmatched junction bases numbered 19, after V lost 4 bases and J lost 12 bases. This CDR3 is built from 15 residues. Germline V gives CDR1 SGHRS, CDR2 YFSETQ. CDR3: CASSPSSGTFFRPYF. The CDR3 region has the DNA TGCGCCAGCAGCCCGTCAAGCGGGACCTTCTTCCGCCCGTACTTC.

This sequence joins TRBV7-2 and TRBJ1-1; TRBD1 matches 9 bases. Trimming at V came to 7 bases and at J to 4 bases, leaving 16 bases not matched to a gene. Per the germline V gene, CDR1 is SGHTA and CDR2 is FQGNSA. This CDR3 has 17 residues. CDR3 in amino acids: CASTPMPGQGRGTEAFF. CDR3 DNA: TGTGCCAGCACCCCCATGCCGGGACAGGGACGGGGCACTGAAGCTTTCTTT.

The chain carries TRBV7-6 and TRBJ2-1; 12 bases agree with TRBD2. V lost 5 bases, J lost 12 bases, and 17 bases stayed unmatched. The CDR3 consists of 17 residues. Germline CDR1 and CDR2: SGHVS and FNYEAQ. CDR3: CASSLPGLAGEEERQFF. CDR3 sequence (DNA): TGTGCCAGCAGCCTACCGGGACTAGCGGGTGAGGAAGAGCGGCAGTTCTTC.

This clone has just one count. The chain joins TRBV10-3 to TRBJ1-2; D might be TRBD1 (5 bases). CDR1 ENHRY and CDR2 SYGVKD come from the germline V gene. V was cut by 4 bases and J by 8 bases, with 17 bases left in between. The CDR3 is 14 amino acids. The CDR3 protein is CAISVLPGIEGYTF. For the CDR3, the DNA is TGTGCCATCAGTGTACTTCCAGGGATAGAGGGCTACACCTTC.

This clone was recorded once. The rearrangement joins TRBV4-3 to TRBJ1-2; D is ambiguous. In germline, CDR1 is LGHNA, CDR2 YSLEER. V shed 0 bases and J shed 4 bases, with 9 bases lying between them. There are 14 residues in the CDR3. This CDR3 reads CASSQDFSGYGYTF. CDR3 in DNA: TGCGCCAGCAGCCAAGATTTCAGTGGCTATGGCTACACCTTC.

This chain links TRBV5-6 with TRBJ2-5; D uncertain. Trimming cost V 1 base and J 5 bases, with 12 bases left between them. This CDR3 spans 14 amino acids. Germline V gives CDR1 SGHDT, CDR2 YYEEEE. Here the CDR3 reads CASSLLKNEETQYF. CDR3 DNA sequence: TGTGCCAGCAGCTTGCTTAAAAACGAGGAGACCCAGTACTTC.

J is TRBJ1-5 and V is TRBV7-9; a weak D match, TRBD1 (6 bases). The CDR3 runs 16 residues. V was cut by 5 bases and J by 4 bases, with 18 bases left in between. Germline V gene data show CDR1 as SEHNR and CDR2 as FQNEAQ (reference sequence). The CDR3 spells CASSMLQGSVNQPQHF. The CDR3 DNA follows: TGTGCCAGCAGCATGTTACAGGGAAGTGTGAATCAGCCCCAGCATTTT. Together with reference TRBV7-9 and TRBJ1-5, the CDR3 gives the full variable domain: DTGVSQNPRHKITKRGQNVTFRCDPISEHNRLYWYRQTLGQGPEFLTYFQNEAQLEKSRLLSDRFSAERPKGSFSTLEIQRTEQGDSAMYLCASSMLQGSVNQPQHFGDGTRLSIL.

This chain's CDR3 is CASTGGRGRRAGVISEAFF. The CDR3 region has the DNA TGCGCCAGCACGGGGGGCAGGGGGCGTCGGGCGGGCGTGATATCTGAAGCTTTCTTT. The V call is TRBV5-1, the J call TRBJ1-1; 8 nucleotides line up with TRBD1. The V gene's germline CDR1 is SGHRS and CDR2 YFSETQ. V lost 6 bases to trimming and J lost 6 bases; unmatched junction nucleotides: 25. The CDR3 totals 19 residues.